The subject of this entry is one T cell receptor (beta chain). The antigen remains undetermined. Presence of unique molecular identifiers characterized the TCR beta cDNA libraries. Each batch of roughly 1 to 11 million T cells produced some 500,000 cDNA molecules. MiXCR, run by TCRdb on the PCR reads, gives a single entry per CDR3 protein. This table has about 170,000 distinct CDR3 sequences, roughly 31% appearing once. These data are taken from a study of post-analysis software for immune sequencing data. Whole-study context: Both relapsing-remitting and secondary progressive multiple sclerosis featured among the disease courses, as did progressive-relapsing multiple sclerosis. Study conclusions and caveats: Under F measure analysis, samples from one preparation batch co-clustered strongly. Significantly lower normalized Chao1 diversity was found in patients with multiple sclerosis relative to controls. Patients carried roughly 5 TRBV segments more frequently than controls did, and TRBV5-6, TRBV5-1 and TRBV20-1 were among them.

This CDR3 has 15 amino acids. Germline CDR1 SGDLS, CDR2 YYNGEE. V gave up 3 bases and J gave up 8 bases; unmatched junction bases: 11. Sequencing input: blood. The V and J genes are TRBV9 and TRBJ1-2; 9 positions match TRBD1. This clonotype was sampled from a girl aged 10-17 years with multiple sclerosis. CDR3 loop: CASSAGQGTTWGYTF. The DNA for the CDR3 is TGTGCCAGCAGCGCTGGACAGGGGACGACCTGGGGCTACACCTTC.